These 22 T cell receptor beta chains originate from one sample sequenced in a study of blood T cell repertoires in COVID-19 (dated by TCRdb to 2018 to 2020). Preparation of the library involved the immunoSEQ multiplex PCR assay. Drawn from immuneACCESS, this table holds only the in-frame rearrangements with V and J called that TCRdb kept. Clones are partly lost; checked studies trace under half to an unresolved V gene and leave the rest unexplained. The sample table contains fewer than 400,000 clones; only one count was recorded for approximately 87% of them. Of the sample, 10% is held by the ten largest clones. Sample: PBMCs or T cells enriched from blood (not recorded which). The source is a woman aged 45-60 years who had recovered from COVID-19.

This clone was observed a few times. This chain uses TRBV7-3 with TRBJ1-3; the D is unclear. V was pared by 2 bases and J by 0 bases, with 11 bases between. Germline CDR1 SGHTA, CDR2 FQGTGA. CDR3 size: 16 residues. The CDR3 DNA follows: TGTGCCAGCAGCTTAGGGCCTGCCCTCTCTGGAAACACCATATATTTT. This encodes CASSLGPALSGNTIYF.

The chain joins TRBV6-5 to TRBJ2-1, with a possible D match to TRBD2 (7 bases). Germline V lookup: CDR1 MNHEY, CDR2 SVGAGI. This CDR3 has 14 amino acids. V lost 7 bases and J 4 bases, leaving 14 bases between the germline ends. The CDR3 bases are TGTGCCAGCACCGTGGGGGGGGCGTACAATGAGCAGTTCTTC. Amino acids: CASTVGGAYNEQFF.

This clone was observed a single time. V gene TRBV4-1 combines with J gene TRBJ1-5; no firm D call. The V gene lost 0 bases and the J gene lost 5 bases, with 11 bases spanning the gap. CDR1 and CDR2 from the germline V gene are MGHRA and YSYEKL. The CDR3 sequence is 15 residues long. The CDR3 nucleotides are TGCGCCAGCAGCCAAGATGGAGTATCGGATCAGCCCCAGCATTTT. Residues: CASSQDGVSDQPQHF.

V is TRBV30 and J is TRBJ1-5; perhaps TRBD1 as D (5 bases). The CDR3 sequence is 15 residues long. Germline V gene data show CDR1 as GTSNPN and CDR2 as SVGIG (reference sequence). Deletions cut 4 bases from V and 6 bases from J, with 19 bases between. The CDR3 protein is CAWNRDGGRGQPQHF. CDR3 DNA: TGTGCCTGGAACAGAGACGGGGGACGGGGTCAGCCCCAGCATTTT.

V gene TRBV30 combines with J gene TRBJ1-1; 7 bases line up with TRBD1. The germline V gene encodes CDR1 GTSNPN and CDR2 SVGIG (reference sequence). V lost 5 bases, J lost 7 bases, and 7 bases stayed unmatched. This CDR3 has 12 residues. CDR3 residues: CAWDRESGEAFF. CDR3 coding DNA: TGTGCCTGGGACAGGGAGTCGGGTGAAGCTTTCTTT.

The J gene is TRBJ1-1, the V gene TRBV7-9; no clear D. This CDR3 region has 19 residues. Germline V CDR1 and CDR2: SEHNR, FQNEAQ (reference sequence). V was clipped by 5 bases and J by 7 bases, with 32 bases between them. CDR3 sequence reads: CASSRLLWEPAGFSGEAFF. The CDR3 DNA follows: TGTGCCAGCAGCCGTCTCTTGTGGGAGCCGGCGGGCTTTTCGGGTGAAGCTTTCTTT.

The V gene is TRBV5-1, the J gene TRBJ2-2; 14 bases match TRBD2. Trimming took 4 bases from V and 4 from J; bases not matched to a gene: 6. Germline-derived CDR1 and CDR2 are SGHRS and YFSETQ. The CDR3 runs to 17 residues. Here the CDR3 DNA reads TGCGCCAGCAGCCCGGGACTAGCGGGGGTTATCACCGGGGAGCTGTTTTTT. Translation: CASSPGLAGVITGELFF. Drawing the rest from reference TRBV5-1 and TRBJ2-2, the complete variable domain is KAGVTQTPRYLIKTRGQQVTLSCSPISGHRSVSWYQQTPGQGLQFLFEYFSETQRNKGNFPGRFSGRQFSNSRSEMNVSTLELGDSALYLCASSPGLAGVITGELFFGEGSRLTVL.

This sequence joins TRBV28 and TRBJ1-1; weak D call: TRBD1 (6 bases). The CDR3 consists of 12 residues. V lost 4 bases and J 9 bases, leaving 12 bases between the germline ends. Germline V gene data show CDR1 as MDHEN and CDR2 as SYDVKM. The CDR3 sequence is CASSSETGKAFF. The CDR3 region has the DNA TGTGCCAGCAGTTCCGAGACAGGAAAAGCTTTCTTT.

The chain couples TRBV5-1 to TRBJ2-1, with 7 bases matching TRBD2. The length of the CDR3 is 16 residues. CDR1 and CDR2 (germline): SGHRS, YFSETQ. V shed 1 base, J shed 0 bases, and the junction held 4 bases outside the gene matches. CDR3 in DNA: TGCGCCAGCAGCTTGTGGGGGGGGAGCTCCTACAATGAGCAGTTCTTC. It codes for CASSLWGGSSYNEQFF.

V and J are TRBV18 and TRBJ2-5, with TRBD2 matching 7 bases. The CDR3 is 16 residues long. Trimming removed 0 bases from V and 1 base from J; junction bases left unmatched: 5. In germline, CDR1 is KGHSH, CDR2 LQKENI. The CDR3 DNA sequence: TGTGCCAGCTCACCACCATGGGGGGGTCGCCAAGAGACCCAGTACTTC. Translated: CASSPPWGGRQETQYF.

The rearrangement links TRBV27 to TRBJ2-7; 8 positions match TRBD1. The germline gives CDR1 MNHEY, CDR2 SMNVEV (reference sequence). The CDR3 spans 14 residues. J lost 5 bases, V lost 4 bases, and 7 bases had no gene match. The CDR3 loop is CASSSDRGRHEQYF. In nucleotides, the CDR3 is TGTGCCAGCAGTTCAGACAGGGGCCGCCACGAGCAGTACTTC.

The chain is built from TRBV5-1 and TRBJ1-1; D gene unclear. The CDR3 is made up of 15 amino acids. CDR1 is SGHRS, CDR2 YFSETQ, per germline. The germline V and J ends were trimmed by 4 bases and 5 bases, with 18 bases remaining between them. The CDR3 coding sequence is TGCGCCAGCAGCGTCTATCTGACCCGCGGTACTGAAGCTTTCTTT. It codes for CASSVYLTRGTEAFF.

The chain joins TRBV30 to TRBJ2-3, with a weak D call TRBD1 (6 bases). V was pared by 2 bases and J by 5 bases, with 11 bases between. CDR1 is GTSNPN, CDR2 SVGIG, per germline (reference sequence). The length of the CDR3 is 13 residues. For the CDR3, the DNA is TGTGCCTGGAGTACAGGGCTCTTAGATACGCAGTATTTT. Translated: CAWSTGLLDTQYF.

The rearrangement links TRBV6-5 to TRBJ1-5; 7 nucleotides match TRBD1. Losses at the gene ends were 5 bases for V and 5 bases for J; bases not matched to a gene: 9. The CDR3 length is 15 residues. Germline lookup yields CDR1 MNHEY and CDR2 SVGAGI. CDR3 coding DNA: TGTGCCAGCAGTCAACAGGGGTTGGGCGATCAGCCCCAGCATTTT. Translation gives CASSQQGLGDQPQHF.

The V gene is TRBV7-2, the J gene TRBJ1-1, with D possibly TRBD1 on 5 matching bases. The CDR3 has 15 amino acids. With 1 base removed from V and 5 bases from J, the gap between germline ends came to 14 bases. The V gene's germline CDR1 is SGHTA and CDR2 FQGNSA. The CDR3 here is CASSLEGFGGTEAFF. The CDR3 DNA sequence: TGTGCCAGCAGCTTAGAGGGGTTTGGTGGAACTGAAGCTTTCTTT.

The V gene is TRBV30, the J gene TRBJ1-1; 7 bases line up with TRBD1. Germline assignment: CDR1 GTSNPN and CDR2 SVGIG (reference sequence). Trimming cost V 5 bases and J 13 bases; bases outside gene matches: 10. The CDR3 has 11 amino acids. The CDR3 nucleotides are TGTGCCTGGTCTCAGGGGGTTAGGGTTTTCTTT. Encoded protein: CAWSQGVRVFF.

The chain is built from TRBV18 and TRBJ2-2, with 8 bases that match TRBD2. Trimming at V came to 2 bases and at J to 10 bases, leaving 9 bases not matched to a gene. The germline V gene encodes CDR1 KGHSH and CDR2 LQKENI. The CDR3 sequence is 15 residues long. The CDR3 protein is CASSPIQRGSEELFF. CDR3 bases: TGTGCCAGCTCACCAATCCAGCGGGGGTCCGAGGAGCTGTTTTTT.

The chain carries TRBV6-5 and TRBJ1-2; 7 bases are a match to TRBD1. The CDR3 length is 12 residues. Germline CDR1 is MNHEY and CDR2 is SVGAGI. With 5 bases clipped from V and 9 bases from J, the junction kept 6 bases outside the gene matches. The CDR3 nucleotides read TGTGCCAGCAGTCGAGACAGGGCGAGCTACACCTTC. Protein sequence: CASSRDRASYTF.

The V and J genes are TRBV2 and TRBJ2-5; 9 bases are shared with TRBD2. This CDR3 spans 15 amino acids. The germline V gene has CDR1 SNHLY and CDR2 FYNNEI. Trimming removed 4 bases from V and 7 bases from J; junction bases left unmatched: 10. The CDR3 region is CASSGGLAGRVTQYF. DNA for the CDR3: TGTGCCAGCAGTGGGGGGCTAGCGGGGAGGGTGACCCAGTACTTC.

V and J are TRBV14 and TRBJ2-3; D might be TRBD2 (6 bases). V was cut by 1 base and J by 3 bases, with 8 bases left in between. The CDR3 totals 14 residues. The V gene's germline CDR1 is SGHDN and CDR2 FVKESK. This CDR3 reads CASSQGGVTDTQYF. The CDR3 DNA reads TGTGCCAGCAGCCAAGGCGGGGTGACAGATACGCAGTATTTT. Drawing the rest from reference TRBV14 and TRBJ2-3, the complete variable domain is EAGVTQFPSHSVIEKGQTVTLRCDPISGHDNLYWYRRVMGKEIKFLLHFVKESKQDESGMPNNRFLAERTGGTYSTLKVQPAELEDSGVYFCASSQGGVTDTQYFGPGTRLTVL.

The J gene is TRBJ1-2, the V gene TRBV28, with D possibly TRBD1 on 6 matching bases. CDR1 is MDHEN and CDR2 is SYDVKM in the germline V gene. The V gene lost 6 bases and the J gene lost 5 bases, with 16 bases spanning the gap. CDR3 length equals 14 residues. The CDR3 reads CASSQQGSSYGYTF. DNA of the CDR3: TGTGCCAGCAGCCAACAGGGCAGCTCTTATGGCTACACCTTC.

This clone was found once. This chain joins TRBV7-2 and TRBJ2-7; no clear D gene. Between the trimmed V and J ends, which lost 5 bases and 3 bases, there was a span of 5 bases. CDR3 length: 11 residues. The germline V gene encodes CDR1 SGHTA and CDR2 FQGNSA. The CDR3 loop reads CASSNYYEQYF. The CDR3 DNA sequence: TGTGCCAGCAGCAACTACTACGAGCAGTACTTC.